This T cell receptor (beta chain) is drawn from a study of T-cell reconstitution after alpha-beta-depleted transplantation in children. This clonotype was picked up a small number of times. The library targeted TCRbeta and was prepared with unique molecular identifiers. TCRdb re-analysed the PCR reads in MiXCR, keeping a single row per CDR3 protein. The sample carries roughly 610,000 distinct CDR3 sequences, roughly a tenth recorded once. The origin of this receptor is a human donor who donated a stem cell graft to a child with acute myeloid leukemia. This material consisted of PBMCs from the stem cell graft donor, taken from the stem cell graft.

CDR3 nucleotides: TGTGCCAGCAGATTCTACTCCACAGCGGCCACAGGTAATGAGCAGTTCTTC. Its translation is CASRFYSTAATGNEQFF. The rearrangement uses TRBV28 and TRBJ2-1; the D gene could be TRBD1 or TRBD2 (5 bases each). This CDR3 has 17 amino acids. V was trimmed by 6 bases and J by 7 bases, leaving 25 bases between them. Germline assignment: CDR1 MDHEN and CDR2 SYDVKM.